The present TCR beta chain was sequenced within a study of Ad26.COV2.S vaccination and SARS-CoV-2 variants. The method was immunoSEQ multiplex PCR; TCRdb's version includes in-frame clones alone and lacks a portion of them. This table has roughly 700,000 clones, more than 80% appearing once. Sample treatment: over 15 received Ad26.COV2.S at low or high dose, single or two shots; several received placebo; per-sample allocation not given. The investigators took samples on day 63 after the first vaccine or placebo injection. An adult aged 18-55 years in Boston served as the donor. The receptor's source is a person aged 18-60 years who received the Ad26.COV2.S COVID-19 vaccine or a placebo. Material: peripheral blood, obtained in a trial of Ad26.COV2.S vaccine versus placebo.

This CDR3 reads CASSPGQGGYTF. Written as DNA, the CDR3 is TGTGCCAGCTCCCCGGGACAAGGAGGCTACACCTTC. This chain uses TRBV7-2 with TRBJ1-2; perhaps TRBD1 as D (6 bases). Looked up from germline, CDR1 is SGHTA and CDR2 is FQGNSA. This CDR3 contains 12 residues. V lost 8 bases, J lost 8 bases, and 15 bases lay in between.